The entry that follows covers one TCR beta chain sequence. Its antigen is not identified. The CDR3 runs 15 residues. CDR1 is LNHNV and CDR2 is YYDKDF in the germline V gene (reference sequence). J gave up 7 bases and V 5 bases, and 8 bases lay outside the gene matches. This sample was included in a study of cytomegalovirus exposure and HLA in healthy donors. Study-wide background: Findings of an earlier analysis included roughly 120 million unique TCR beta sequences from roughly 180 million T cells.

All the people who gave samples were healthy bone marrow donors. General observations from the study: Because they were indistinguishable, some V segments, including TRBV6-2 and TRBV6-3, were excluded. Associated with cytomegalovirus, according to the listing, were 150 to 200 TCR beta chains.

PCR involved 60 Vbeta and 13 Jbeta primers. Sequencing used immunoSEQ multiplex PCR; TCRdb keeps in-frame clones, though not all of them. In the table there are about 150,000 clones, 70% to 80% of which are singletons. Material: PBMCs. The source is a man aged 25-45 years in good health and CMV-seronegative. The chain recombines TRBV15 with TRBJ2-1; TRBD2 matches at 10 bases. This chain's CDR3 is CATSGPLAGANEQFF. The CDR3 region has the DNA TGTGCCACCAGCGGCCCGCTAGCGGGAGCGAATGAGCAGTTCTTC.